This TCR beta chain was retrieved from a study of human T cells and chemical hapten exposure. Study overall: Alopecia areata, totalis or universalis affected patients who were mostly female.

The sample's time point: patch test 3, about 24 weeks after DPC sensitization. Treatment reported: therapeutic diphenylcyclopropenone sensitization with weekly scalp DPC. As the library was built, unique molecular identifiers were attached to individual cDNA molecules. As processed by the authors: Samples ranged from roughly 23,224 to 700,000 TCRs, with a median of about 96,000. Using its own MiXCR run on the RACE reads, TCRdb lists one record per CDR3 protein. TCRdb's processing, not the authors', yielded these V and J calls. Of approximately 88,000 distinct CDR3 sequences listed, around 13% are singletons. Trimming cost V 6 bases and J 1 base; bases outside gene matches: 6. The CDR3 contains 13 residues. CDR1 DFQATT and CDR2 SNEGSKA come from the germline V gene (reference sequence).

The chain employs TRBV20-1 and TRBJ2-7, with TRBD1 matching over 7 bases. The receptor comes from a woman between 45 and 60 years old with alopecia areata. Some clones in this sample may be carry-over from other donors' samples. Sequencing was performed on whole blood, taken in connection with sensitization to the hapten diphenylcyclopropenone (DPC). The CDR3 reads CSALKTGSYEQYF. The CDR3 DNA sequence: TGCAGTGCCCTGAAGACAGGGTCCTACGAGCAGTACTTC.